These 10 T cell receptor beta chains were all obtained from the same sample, sequenced in a study of response to subunit inactivated influenza vaccine. TCRdb processed the RT-PCR reads anew with MiXCR; each CDR3 protein has one entry. The table records 490,000 or so distinct CDR3 sequences, 7.6% of them present only once. This specimen was PBMCs from blood, taken around 2 years after vaccination. Receptors were obtained from a man aged 45-69 years who received an inactivated influenza vaccine.

This clonotype was seen more than once but under ten times. CDR3 in amino acids: CSVAWQNYNEQFF. Here the CDR3 DNA reads TGCAGCGTTGCATGGCAGAACTACAATGAGCAGTTCTTC. The chain carries TRBV29-1 and TRBJ2-1; no clear D. The CDR3 has 13 residues. Deletions cut 4 bases from V and 3 bases from J, with 10 bases between. Germline CDR1 is SQVTM and CDR2 is ANQGSEA.

CDR3 in amino acids: CASSQEVNSNHGGQFF. The CDR3 DNA reads TGCGCCAGCAGCCAAGAGGTGAACTCAAACCACGGGGGGCAGTTCTTC. The J gene is TRBJ2-1, the V gene TRBV4-1, with D possibly matching TRBD2 (6 bases). The CDR3 has 16 residues. From germline, CDR1 is MGHRA and CDR2 YSYEKL. V was trimmed by 0 bases and J by 12 bases, leaving 21 bases between them.

This clonotype has just a few counts. The CDR3 is CASSEDRTTQYF. CDR3 bases: TGTGCCAGCAGCGAGGATAGAACTACGCAGTATTTT. This chain links TRBV9 with TRBJ2-3; D ambiguous. The CDR3 sequence is 12 residues long. Germline loops: CDR1 SGDLS, CDR2 YYNGEE. V gave up 3 bases and J gave up 8 bases, with 10 bases separating them.

This clonotype was found many times. The V gene is TRBV6-5, the J gene TRBJ2-5; D gene uncertain. V lost 2 bases and J 4 bases, leaving 11 bases between the germline ends. This CDR3 spans 14 amino acids. Germline values: CDR1 MNHEY, CDR2 SVGAGI. CDR3 sequence reads: CASSYGGEAETQYF. The CDR3 bases are TGTGCCAGCAGTTACGGTGGAGAGGCAGAGACCCAGTACTTC.

At least ten counts were recorded for this clonotype. The V gene is TRBV20-1, the J gene TRBJ1-4, with 7 bases aligning to TRBD1. The CDR3 is 12 residues long. The junction had 7 bases not matched to a gene; V was cut back by 2 bases and J by 13 bases. Germline assignment: CDR1 DFQATT and CDR2 SNEGSKA (reference sequence). In nucleotides, the CDR3 is TGCAGTGCTAGAATTGACAGGGCAACACTGTTTTTT. Protein: CSARIDRATLFF.

The genes are TRBV6-2 or TRBV6-3 and TRBJ2-2, with 12 positions matching TRBD2. J was trimmed by 1 base and V by 4 bases; bases with no gene match: 4. CDR3 size: 17 residues. Germline assignment: CDR1 MNHEY and CDR2 SVGEGT. The CDR3 loop is CASSWTTSGRNTGELFF. CDR3 coding DNA: TGTGCCAGCAGTTGGACGACTAGCGGGAGGAACACCGGGGAGCTGTTTTTT.

This clonotype was observed many times. CDR3 bases: TGTGCCAGCAGTTTATTGGGCCCGGAGTACGAGCAGTACTTC. The encoded protein is CASSLLGPEYEQYF. V usage is TRBV28 and J usage is TRBJ2-7; D is uncertain. Looked up from germline, CDR1 is MDHEN and CDR2 is SYDVKM. CDR3 length: 14 residues. The V and J ends lost 1 base and 4 bases respectively, with 11 bases between them.

The chain joins TRBV29-1 to TRBJ1-4; no reliable D call. V lost 4 bases, J lost 3 bases, and 15 bases lay in between. Looked up from germline, CDR1 is SQVTM and CDR2 is ANQGSEA. The CDR3 is made up of 15 amino acids. CDR3 sequence reads: CSVGLKGLPNEKLFF. In DNA, the CDR3 is TGCAGCGTTGGGCTAAAGGGCCTACCTAATGAAAAACTGTTTTTT. The variable domain in full, with the rest retrieved from reference TRBV29-1 and TRBJ1-4, is SAVISQKPSRDICQRGTSLTIQCQVDSQVTMMFWYRQQPGQSLTLIATANQGSEATYESGFVIDKFPISRPNLTFSTLTVSNMSPEDSSIYLCSVGLKGLPNEKLFFGSGTQLSVL.

The genes are TRBV7-2 and TRBJ2-3; D is perhaps TRBD1 (6 bases). The CDR3 length is 15 residues. Trimming pared 5 bases from V and 9 bases from J, leaving 21 bases between. The V gene's germline CDR1 is SGHTA and CDR2 FQGNSA. CDR3 sequence: CASSPQRGPRGTQYF. The CDR3 nucleotides read TGTGCCAGCAGCCCACAGAGGGGACCGAGGGGGACGCAGTATTTT.

This clonotype was detected only a few times. The chain employs TRBV11-2 and TRBJ2-5; 9 bases map to TRBD1. The germline V gene encodes CDR1 SGHAT and CDR2 FQNNGV. Trimming cost V 4 bases and J 4 bases; bases outside gene matches: 7. This CDR3 spans 15 amino acids. The CDR3 region is CASSSSWTGAETQYF. DNA for the CDR3: TGTGCCAGCAGCTCATCCTGGACAGGGGCAGAGACCCAGTACTTC.